This is a list of T cell receptor beta chains from one sample in a study of blood T cells in healthy people across ages. TCRdb analysed the 5' RACE reads with MiXCR anew, one entry per CDR3 protein. The sample lists roughly 1.4 million distinct CDR3 sequences; roughly 59% were seen once. Sequencing was done on a sample of blood. The receptors were gathered from a man aged 18-30 years in good health. Both conserved end residues are part of each CDR3. Each record gives: J gene, V gene, CDR3 protein.

>TRBJ2-3|TRBV20-1
CSAPSTSGRGDTQYF
>TRBJ2-5|TRBV4-2
CASSQDGDRSETQYF
>TRBJ2-7|TRBV6-2/TRBV6-3
CASSYWRGTLSYEQYF
>TRBJ2-1|TRBV7-9
CASSLTGIDHNEQFF
>TRBJ1-2|TRBV5-1
CASSSSSDNGYTF
>TRBJ2-5|TRBV24-1
CATSKGSGETQYF
>TRBJ1-2|TRBV28
CASSSGAGQGKLYGYTF
>TRBJ2-5|TRBV10-3
CATLPGTAKETQYF
>TRBJ2-7|TRBV7-6
CASSEGRRIQYF
>TRBJ2-7|TRBV29-1
CSATGSRGSNSYEQYF
>TRBJ2-6|TRBV5-6
CASSFYGGGVGANVLTF
>TRBJ2-3|TRBV20-1
CSAVLPENTDTQYF
>TRBJ2-5|TRBV7-9
CASRNQDQETQYF
>TRBJ2-5|TRBV2
CASSSGPAGTQYF
>TRBJ1-3|TRBV28
CASSPTGFNTIYF
>TRBJ2-5|TRBV3-1
CASGAEEETQYF
>TRBJ2-5|TRBV6-6
CASSQGTEQETQYF
>TRBJ1-1|TRBV20-1
CSARAGGFATNTEAFF
>TRBJ2-1|TRBV11-2
CASSVGTGGGGQFF
>-|TRBV5-6
CASSWGGAEQYF
>TRBJ2-7|TRBV4-2
CASSQDQNTYYEQYF
>TRBJ2-1|TRBV5-1
CASSLEAEQFF
>-|TRBV28
CASSTTGTSEQYF
>TRBJ2-7|TRBV27
CASSPTTGTPYEQYF
>TRBJ1-2|TRBV28
CASSLSETGYYGYTF
>TRBJ1-2|TRBV5-1
CASILSDYGYTF
>-|TRBV27
CASSMGLAGANSYEQYF
>TRBJ2-5|TRBV11-2
CASSLGYRTPERRYNEQYF
>TRBJ2-2|TRBV10-3
CAISESGTGVTGELFF
>TRBJ2-1|TRBV11-2
CASSLMWDEQFF
>-|TRBV4-1
CASSQVGADGYEQYF
>TRBJ2-4|TRBV10-3
CATRAAAAKNIQYF
>TRBJ1-6|TRBV9
CASSPRQTNSPLHF
>TRBJ2-5|TRBV10-2
CASSEVPSGPIWEQYF
>TRBJ2-5|TRBV4-2
CASSRGALALPRETQYF
>TRBJ2-3|TRBV20-1
CSARNGGRAPDTQYF
>TRBJ2-7|TRBV20-1
CSARDGPGLGSYEQYF
>TRBJ2-5|TRBV20-1
CSARSGRRQETQYF
>TRBJ1-1|TRBV4-3
CASSQTGGAGTEAFF
>TRBJ1-3|TRBV7-6
CASSSLTEPTTGNTIYF
>TRBJ1-5|TRBV12-3/TRBV12-4
CASSFGDSYQPQHF
>TRBJ1-2|TRBV25-1
CASSDPYYGYTF
>TRBJ2-7|TRBV7-9
CASSSNSGGGSSYEQYF
>TRBJ2-5|TRBV7-2
CASSSLGGRFQETQYF
>TRBJ2-5|TRBV12-3/TRBV12-4
CASSPLAILDGSRETQYF